Sequencing of this TCR beta chain was carried out in a study of T cells after yellow fever vaccination. TCRdb recomputed calls from the 5' RACE reads with MiXCR, one row per CDR3 protein. The table includes some 340,000 distinct CDR3 sequences, roughly 10% detected once. The study, taken as a whole, reports: A weaker secondary response peaked on day 5, the primary on day 15.

This CDR3 is built from 14 residues. Germline V CDR1 and CDR2: MNHEY, SVGEGT. V was cut by 0 bases and J by 4 bases, with 9 bases left in between. Comments on this clonotype: Its antigen remains unidentified.

The genes are TRBV6-2 or TRBV6-3 and TRBJ1-1, with TRBD1 as a possible D gene (5 bases). The specimen comprised CD4+ T cells sorted from PBMCs, sampled 45 days after the yellow fever booster vaccination. The sequence came from a man between 18 and 35 years old who received the YFV17D yellow fever vaccine. In DNA, the CDR3 is TGTGCCAGCAGTTACTCGGGGGTGGTCACTGAAGCTTTCTTT. Protein: CASSYSGVVTEAFF.